One sample yielded the 29 T cell receptor beta chains listed below, sequenced in a study of long-term antiretroviral therapy in people with HIV. Investigators performed immunoSEQ version v3.0 at survey level. Profiling relied on immunoSEQ multiplex PCR, and the TCRdb table lists in-frame clones only, not all of them. The sample has 25,000 to 30,000 clones, 82% seen once. Sequencing was performed on unsorted PBMCs, taken 2.9 years after starting antiretroviral therapy. These receptors were collected from a man aged 50 to 59 with HIV.

The genes are TRBV2 and TRBJ1-1; D is undetermined. CDR1 is SNHLY and CDR2 is FYNNEI in the germline V gene. The ends were cut back, 4 bases at V and 1 base at J, with 13 bases in the middle. This CDR3 comprises 15 residues. The CDR3 region is CASSVTVTQNTEAFF. CDR3 DNA: TGTGCCAGCAGTGTTACAGTGACTCAGAACACTGAAGCTTTCTTT.

CDR3 protein: CASSIWDSYEQYF. The CDR3 bases are TGTGCCAGTAGTATTTGGGATTCCTACGAGCAGTACTTC. The rearrangement links TRBV19 to TRBJ2-7, with no clear D. CDR1 and CDR2 (germline): LNHDA, SQIVND (reference sequence). The CDR3 sequence is 13 residues long. V was pared by 3 bases and J by 1 base, with 7 bases between.

The V and J genes are TRBV7-3 and TRBJ2-5; perhaps TRBD2 as D (7 bases). Germline V CDR1 and CDR2: SGHTA, FQGTGA. V lost 1 base and J 5 bases, leaving 14 bases between the germline ends. This CDR3 spans 15 amino acids. As DNA, the CDR3 is TGTGCCAGCAGCTTAAGTCCGAGGGGGGGGGAGACCCAGTACTTC. Translation gives CASSLSPRGGETQYF.

The chain has TRBV5-1 and TRBJ2-1; D uncertain. The CDR3 spans 13 residues. The V end was cut by 0 bases, the J end by 2 bases, with 3 bases between. The V gene's germline CDR1 is SGHRS and CDR2 YFSETQ. In DNA, the CDR3 is TGCGCCAGCAGCTTGGGGACCTACAATGAGCAGTTCTTC. The encoded protein is CASSLGTYNEQFF.

The V call is TRBV28, the J call TRBJ1-5, with D perhaps matching TRBD1 (6 bases). Trimming took off 11 bases at V and 4 bases at J, with 15 bases between the two ends. CDR1 and CDR2 from the germline V gene are MDHEN and SYDVKM. The CDR3 has 13 amino acids. The DNA of the CDR3 is TGTGCCTCAAAGAGAGGGGGGAATCAGCCCCAGCATTTT. It translates to CASKRGGNQPQHF.

The CDR3 spells CASSDYSHEQYF. CDR3 bases: TGTGCCAGCAGTGATTACAGCCACGAGCAGTACTTC. The genes are TRBV2 and TRBJ2-7; D not resolved. The CDR3 covers 12 residues. V lost 3 bases and J lost 5, with 8 bases in between. CDR1 and CDR2 from the germline V gene are SNHLY and FYNNEI. Variable domain in full (rest from reference TRBV2 and TRBJ2-7): EPEVTQTPSHQVTQMGQEVILRCVPISNHLYFYWYRQILGQKVEFLVSFYNNEISEKSEIFDDQFSVERPDGSNFTLKIRSTKLEDSAMYFCASSDYSHEQYFGPGTRLTVT.

This chain joins TRBV4-1 and TRBJ1-4; D is perhaps TRBD1 (5 bases). The CDR3 runs to 14 residues. Germline assignment: CDR1 MGHRA and CDR2 YSYEKL. With 1 base removed from V and 10 bases from J, the gap between germline ends came to 13 bases. The CDR3 reads CASSQAPGIGKLFF. The CDR3 DNA sequence: TGCGCCAGCAGCCAAGCGCCAGGGATCGGAAAACTGTTTTTT.

The CDR3 spells CASSRTGRSGNTIYF. The CDR3 DNA is TGTGCCAGCAGTAGGACAGGTCGCTCTGGAAACACCATATATTTT. This chain connects TRBV6-5 to TRBJ1-3, with 7 bases fitting TRBD1. CDR1 is MNHEY, CDR2 SVGAGI, per germline. The CDR3 loop spans 15 amino acids. The trim removed 5 bases at V and 0 bases at J, leaving 4 bases unmatched.

The rearrangement uses TRBV25-1 and TRBJ1-1; D might be TRBD1 (5 bases). Trimming pared 5 bases from V and 4 bases from J, leaving 14 bases between. CDR1 is MGHDK, CDR2 SYGVNS, per germline. The CDR3 has 14 residues. The CDR3 nucleotides are TGTGCCAGCAGTTCGGGGCAGGGAGTCACTGAAGCTTTCTTT. The encoded protein is CASSSGQGVTEAFF.

The rearrangement joins TRBV19 to TRBJ2-2, with D possibly TRBD2 on 6 matching bases. V lost 7 bases, J lost 0 bases, and 9 bases lay in between. Germline V gene lookup returns CDR1 LNHDA and CDR2 SQIVND (reference sequence). The length of the CDR3 is 14 residues. This CDR3 is CASNGGTNTGELFF. As DNA, the CDR3 is TGTGCCAGTAATGGAGGGACGAACACCGGGGAGCTGTTTTTT.

This chain connects TRBV6-6 to TRBJ1-4; 7 nucleotides align to TRBD1. CDR1 is MNHNY and CDR2 is SVGAGI in the germline V gene (reference sequence). The CDR3 runs to 14 residues. V shed 6 bases, J shed 8 bases, and the junction held 9 bases outside the gene matches. The DNA for the CDR3 is TGTGCCAGCAGACTGACAGGGTCTGGAGAAAAACTGTTTTTT. This gives the protein CASRLTGSGEKLFF.

This chain joins TRBV4-1 and TRBJ2-1; weak D call: TRBD2 (6 bases). This CDR3 has 17 amino acids. V was trimmed by 6 bases and J by 4 bases, leaving 22 bases between them. The germline V gene encodes CDR1 MGHRA and CDR2 YSYEKL. The CDR3 loop is CASRRTTGLLTYNEQFF. In DNA, the CDR3 is TGCGCCAGCAGGCGTACAACGGGACTCCTTACGTACAATGAGCAGTTCTTC.

This chain uses TRBV5-6 with TRBJ2-1, with D uncertain. The CDR3 contains 15 residues. V lost 0 bases to trimming and J lost 8 bases, with 15 bases between them. In germline, CDR1 is SGHDT, CDR2 YYEEEE. DNA of the CDR3: TGTGCCAGCAGCTTGGCCGCGGCGGCACTCGATGAGCAGTTCTTC. It codes for CASSLAAAALDEQFF. Combining the CDR3 with reference TRBV5-6 and TRBJ2-1 gives the whole variable domain DAGVTQSPTHLIKTRGQQVTLRCSPKSGHDTVSWYQQALGQGPQFIFQYYEEEERQRGNFPDRFSGHQFPNYSSELNVNALLLGDSALYLCASSLAAAALDEQFFGPGTRLTVL.

The chain couples TRBV5-1 to TRBJ1-4, with TRBD1 as a possible D gene (5 bases). This CDR3 is built from 11 residues. Trimming removed 4 bases at V and 11 bases at J, with 9 bases between. Germline values: CDR1 SGHRS, CDR2 YFSETQ. As DNA, the CDR3 is TGCGCCAGCAGCCTCGGGGGGAAACTGTTTTTT. This encodes CASSLGGKLFF.

The chain has TRBV6-1 and TRBJ1-3; D remains ambiguous. The length of the CDR3 is 13 residues. Germline V gene data show CDR1 as MNHNS and CDR2 as SASEGT. Trimming took 9 bases from V and 4 from J, leaving 13 bases between them. Written as DNA, the CDR3 is TGTGCCAGTACAATACAGTGGGGAAACACCATATATTTT. It specifies CASTIQWGNTIYF.

The V gene is TRBV19, the J gene TRBJ2-1; a weak D match, TRBD1 (6 bases). In germline, CDR1 is LNHDA, CDR2 SQIVND (reference sequence). This CDR3 is 15 amino acids long. The V end lost 3 bases, the J end lost 7 bases, and 16 bases lay between the germline ends. CDR3 nucleotides: TGTGCCAGTAGTATCTCCAGGGGCTTGGGAAATGAGCAGTTCTTC. It translates to CASSISRGLGNEQFF.

This clone occurred a few times. The chain combines TRBV7-9 with TRBJ1-5; no reliable D call. V was cut by 5 bases and J by 2 bases, with 4 bases left in between. Germline-derived CDR1 and CDR2 are SEHNR and FQNEAQ (reference sequence). The CDR3 loop spans 12 amino acids. CDR3 sequence: CASSPGNQPQHF. CDR3 sequence (DNA): TGTGCCAGCAGCCCGGGCAATCAGCCCCAGCATTTT.

The chain combines TRBV6-6 with TRBJ1-5; TRBD1 is a possible D gene (5 bases). Germline values: CDR1 MNHNY, CDR2 SVGAGI (reference sequence). Trimming cost V 4 bases and J 0 bases, with 10 bases left between them. The CDR3 runs to 15 residues. The CDR3 nucleotides are TGTGCCAGCAGTTTTGGGGGGGGTAGCAATCAGCCCCAGCATTTT. Translation gives CASSFGGGSNQPQHF.

The chain is built from TRBV5-1 and TRBJ2-2, with TRBD2 matching over 7 bases. Per the germline V gene, CDR1 is SGHRS and CDR2 is YFSETQ. CDR3 length: 14 residues. J lost 5 bases, V lost 6 bases, and 7 bases had no gene match. This CDR3 is CASTIGGGTGELFF. CDR3 nucleotide sequence: TGCGCCAGCACCATTGGCGGGGGTACCGGGGAGCTGTTTTTT. Filled out from reference TRBV5-1 and TRBJ2-2, the complete variable domain reads KAGVTQTPRYLIKTRGQQVTLSCSPISGHRSVSWYQQTPGQGLQFLFEYFSETQRNKGNFPGRFSGRQFSNSRSEMNVSTLELGDSALYLCASTIGGGTGELFFGEGSRLTVL.

This chain links TRBV2 with TRBJ2-7, with TRBD1 matching 10 bases. Germline V gene sequence: CDR1 SNHLY, CDR2 FYNNEI. The ends lost 6 bases at V and 2 bases at J; junction bases unmatched: 7. The CDR3 runs 15 residues. The CDR3 region is CASSPDDRGPYEQYF. Here the CDR3 DNA reads TGTGCCAGCAGCCCCGATGACAGGGGGCCCTACGAGCAGTACTTC.

CDR3 amino acids: CASSLGLGSEQYF. CDR3 coding DNA: TGTGCCAGCAGCCTAGGTCTGGGCAGCGAGCAGTACTTC. The chain combines TRBV7-3 with TRBJ2-7; D is uncertain. V lost 5 bases to trimming and J lost 6 bases, with 14 bases between them. CDR1 and CDR2 from the germline V gene are SGHTA and FQGTGA. This CDR3 contains 13 residues. The full variable domain, rest sourced from reference TRBV7-3 and TRBJ2-7, is GAGVSQTPSNKVTEKGKYVELRCDPISGHTALYWYRQSLGQGPEFLIYFQGTGAADDSGLPNDRFFAVRPEGSVSTLKIQRTERGDSAVYLCASSLGLGSEQYFGPGTRLTVT.

V usage is TRBV11-2 and J usage is TRBJ1-1, with 8 bases that match TRBD1. The junction had 9 bases not matched to a gene; V was cut back by 6 bases and J by 0 bases. CDR3 length: 16 residues. CDR1 SGHAT and CDR2 FQNNGV come from the germline V gene. CDR3 DNA sequence: TGTGCCAGCAGTTTTGCTGGGACAGGCCTGAACACTGAAGCTTTCTTT. Amino acids: CASSFAGTGLNTEAFF.

The chain recombines TRBV5-1 with TRBJ2-1; TRBD2 aligns across 14 bases. J was trimmed by 10 bases and V by 8 bases; bases with no gene match: 11. CDR1 SGHRS and CDR2 YFSETQ come from the germline V gene. The CDR3 contains 15 residues. CDR3 sequence reads: CASQGLAGATIEQFF. CDR3 nucleotide sequence: TGCGCCAGTCAGGGACTAGCGGGGGCCACAATCGAGCAGTTCTTC. Combining the CDR3 with reference TRBV5-1 and TRBJ2-1 gives the whole variable domain KAGVTQTPRYLIKTRGQQVTLSCSPISGHRSVSWYQQTPGQGLQFLFEYFSETQRNKGNFPGRFSGRQFSNSRSEMNVSTLELGDSALYLCASQGLAGATIEQFFGPGTRLTVL.

The chain links TRBV10-3 to TRBJ1-2; possible D gene TRBD1, 5 bases. The germline V gene has CDR1 ENHRY and CDR2 SYGVKD. This CDR3 comprises 14 residues. V was pared by 0 bases and J by 8 bases, with 13 bases between. The CDR3 reads CAISESKGLEGYTF. CDR3 in DNA: TGTGCCATCAGTGAGTCGAAGGGACTTGAGGGCTACACCTTC.

The chain combines TRBV28 with TRBJ2-1; D gene ambiguous. The ends were cut back, 0 bases at V and 12 bases at J, with 15 bases in the middle. From germline, CDR1 is MDHEN and CDR2 SYDVKM. This CDR3 contains 14 residues. CDR3 coding DNA: TGTGCCAGCAGTTTATGGCCGGGTCCCCTAGGGCAGTTCTTC. Its protein is CASSLWPGPLGQFF.

By sample fraction, this clone is medium-sized (0.01 to 0.1%). This sequence joins TRBV28 and TRBJ1-6; TRBD1 might be the D (6 bases). Trimming removed 1 base from V and 8 bases from J, with 9 bases in between. The length of the CDR3 is 14 residues. Per germline, CDR1 MDHEN and CDR2 SYDVKM. The CDR3 here is CASSLYTGYSPLHF. In nucleotides, the CDR3 is TGTGCCAGCAGTTTATATACAGGGTATTCACCCCTCCACTTT.

The V and J genes are TRBV6-5 and TRBJ2-5; a weak D match, TRBD2 (6 bases). Trimming pared 2 bases from V and 4 bases from J, leaving 14 bases between. This CDR3 has 15 residues. Germline CDR1 MNHEY, CDR2 SVGAGI. The CDR3: CASSYHRDSPETQYF. CDR3 nucleotides: TGTGCCAGCAGTTACCACCGGGACTCCCCAGAGACCCAGTACTTC.

The chain links TRBV7-3 to TRBJ2-2; D possibly corresponds to TRBD2 (6 bases). The length of the CDR3 is 16 residues. Trimming removed 7 bases from V and 7 bases from J, with 22 bases in between. Per germline, CDR1 SGHTA and CDR2 FQGTGA. CDR3 region: CASTHDPLARGGELFF. The CDR3 nucleotides are TGTGCCAGCACCCACGACCCCCTAGCGAGGGGCGGGGAGCTGTTTTTT.

This clone was counted between two and nine times. The chain combines TRBV10-3 with TRBJ1-1, with 8 bases identical to TRBD1. V lost 3 bases and J lost 8; bases outside the gene matches: 8. CDR1 is ENHRY, CDR2 SYGVKD, per germline. The length of the CDR3 is 14 residues. Here the CDR3 reads CAISEGFGQGEAFF. CDR3 coding DNA: TGTGCCATCAGTGAAGGGTTCGGACAGGGAGAAGCTTTCTTT.